One and the same sample provided the 12 T cell receptor beta chains below, sequenced in a study of cytomegalovirus exposure and HLA in healthy donors. The PCR used 60 Vbeta and 13 Jbeta primers. TCRdb keeps only in-frame clones here, not all; method: immunoSEQ multiplex PCR. The sample shows 140,000 or so clones, 88% of them seen only once. Sequencing used PBMCs. These TCRs come from a woman in her 40s in good health and CMV-seronegative.

Written as DNA, the CDR3 is TGTGCCAGCATCCCGGCGACAGGTCCCACCGGGGAGCTGTTTTTT. Translating gives CASIPATGPTGELFF. The V and J genes are TRBV6-5 and TRBJ2-2; TRBD1 is a possible D gene (6 bases). Trimming removed 7 bases at V and 4 bases at J, with 16 bases between. Per germline, CDR1 MNHEY and CDR2 SVGAGI. This CDR3 comprises 15 residues.

The V and J genes are TRBV4-1 and TRBJ2-7; 10 bases fit TRBD1. V shed 0 bases and J 5 bases; nucleotides not matched to a gene: 13. Per the germline V gene, CDR1 is MGHRA and CDR2 is YSYEKL. This CDR3 is built from 18 residues. DNA for the CDR3: TGCGCCAGCAGCCAAGATAAGTACGGGACAGGGGACGTTAACGAGCAGTACTTC. This sequence encodes CASSQDKYGTGDVNEQYF.

This clone appeared a single time. The gene calls are TRBV27 and TRBJ2-3, with a tentative D call TRBD2 (6 bases). The V gene lost 6 bases and the J gene lost 2 bases, with 18 bases spanning the gap. Per the germline V gene, CDR1 is MNHEY and CDR2 is SMNVEV (reference sequence). CDR3 length equals 16 residues. CDR3 DNA: TGTGCCAGCAGCCGAAGGGCTAGCGCGTACACAGATACGCAGTATTTT. Translating it yields CASSRRASAYTDTQYF.

V gene TRBV30 combines with J gene TRBJ2-7; possibly TRBD1 for D (6 bases). Germline V gene data show CDR1 as GTSNPN and CDR2 as SVGIG (reference sequence). CDR3 length equals 12 residues. The V gene lost 4 bases and the J gene lost 7 bases, with 14 bases spanning the gap. DNA for the CDR3: TGTGCCTGGATTGGCAGTCAGGGGGAGCAGTACTTC. Amino acids: CAWIGSQGEQYF.

This clone has just a few counts. The chain couples TRBV2 to TRBJ2-1; TRBD2 might be the D (5 bases). CDR3 size: 13 residues. Per the germline V gene, CDR1 is SNHLY and CDR2 is FYNNEI. V lost 4 bases to trimming and J lost 5 bases, with 9 bases between them. CDR3 coding DNA: TGTGCCAGCAGTGTTGGACTCAACAATGAGCAGTTCTTC. This encodes CASSVGLNNEQFF.

This rearrangement joins TRBV5-1 to TRBJ2-3; TRBD2 might be the D (6 bases). V was clipped by 2 bases and J by 6 bases, with 19 bases between them. Germline CDR1 SGHRS, CDR2 YFSETQ. This CDR3 spans 16 amino acids. The CDR3 DNA sequence: TGCGCCAGCAGCTTCCAGCGTGCTAGCGAGTGGGATACGCAGTATTTT. This encodes CASSFQRASEWDTQYF. The whole variable domain, remainder taken from reference TRBV5-1 and TRBJ2-3, is KAGVTQTPRYLIKTRGQQVTLSCSPISGHRSVSWYQQTPGQGLQFLFEYFSETQRNKGNFPGRFSGRQFSNSRSEMNVSTLELGDSALYLCASSFQRASEWDTQYFGPGTRLTVL.

The rearrangement joins TRBV5-1 to TRBJ2-5; 10 positions agree with TRBD2. CDR3 length: 16 amino acids. In germline, CDR1 is SGHRS, CDR2 YFSETQ. J gave up 2 bases and V 2 bases, and 6 bases lay outside the gene matches. The CDR3 reads CASSFGAGGGQETQYF. In DNA form, the CDR3 reads TGCGCCAGCAGCTTCGGAGCGGGAGGGGGACAAGAGACCCAGTACTTC.

The rearrangement uses TRBV7-2 and TRBJ2-7, with 11 positions matching TRBD1. The CDR3 extends over 16 amino acids. Unmatched junction bases numbered 8, after V lost 4 bases and J lost 3 bases. Germline lookup yields CDR1 SGHTA and CDR2 FQGNSA. The CDR3 region has the DNA TGTGCCAGCAGCTCCTCCTCCGGGACAGGGGGCTACGAGCAGTACTTC. It encodes CASSSSSGTGGYEQYF.

CDR3 sequence reads: CASSLFGLGNPDTQYF. CDR3 bases: TGTGCCAGCAGCTTGTTTGGACTAGGGAATCCAGATACGCAGTATTTT. This chain uses TRBV5-6 with TRBJ2-3; 7 nucleotides match TRBD2. This CDR3 has 16 residues. The V gene end was trimmed by 1 base and the J gene end by 4 bases; junction bases not matched to a gene: 9. Germline V gene lookup returns CDR1 SGHDT and CDR2 YYEEEE.

J is TRBJ2-3 and V is TRBV4-2; D unresolved. Germline CDR1 LGHNA, CDR2 YNFKEQ. The CDR3 spans 16 residues. V was trimmed by 0 bases and J by 0 bases, leaving 10 bases between them. The DNA of the CDR3 is TGTGCCAGCAGCCAAGAAGGAGCGCCCAGCACAGATACGCAGTATTTT. This sequence encodes CASSQEGAPSTDTQYF.

The chain recombines TRBV11-3 with TRBJ2-7; the match to TRBD2 covers 8 bases. Trimming cost V 2 bases and J 6 bases; bases outside gene matches: 3. The germline V gene encodes CDR1 SGHNT and CDR2 YENEEA. The CDR3 runs to 13 residues. This chain's CDR3 is CASSLRREGEQYF. The DNA of the CDR3 is TGTGCCAGCAGCTTACGTCGGGAGGGCGAGCAGTACTTC.

This clone is a singleton in its sample. The chain has TRBV6-5 and TRBJ2-2; D might be TRBD2 (6 bases). Germline CDR1 is MNHEY and CDR2 is SVGAGI. Trimming took 7 bases from V and 3 from J, leaving 15 bases between them. The CDR3 is made up of 15 amino acids. Here the CDR3 DNA reads TGTGCCAGCAACGTGGGAGGTGGTTACACCGGGGAGCTGTTTTTT. It is translated as CASNVGGGYTGELFF.